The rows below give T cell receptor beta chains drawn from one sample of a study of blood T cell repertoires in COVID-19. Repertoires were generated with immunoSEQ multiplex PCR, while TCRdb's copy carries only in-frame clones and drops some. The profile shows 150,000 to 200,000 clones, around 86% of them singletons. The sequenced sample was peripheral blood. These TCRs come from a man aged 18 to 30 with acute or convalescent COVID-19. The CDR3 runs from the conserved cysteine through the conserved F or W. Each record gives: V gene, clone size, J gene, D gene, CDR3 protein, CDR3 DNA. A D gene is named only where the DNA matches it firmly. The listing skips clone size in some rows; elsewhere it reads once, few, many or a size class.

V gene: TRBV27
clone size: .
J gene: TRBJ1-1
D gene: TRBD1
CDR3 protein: CASRPGQGVLGDTEAFF
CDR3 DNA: TGTGCCAGCAGGCCGGGACAGGGGGTTCTAGGGGACACTGAAGCTTTCTTT

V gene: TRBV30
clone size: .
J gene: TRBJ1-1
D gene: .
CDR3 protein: CAWDDTNTEAFF
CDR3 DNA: TGTGCCTGGGACGACACGAACACTGAAGCTTTCTTT

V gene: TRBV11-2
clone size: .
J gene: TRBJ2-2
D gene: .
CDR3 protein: CASSTITGSDTGELFF
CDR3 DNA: TGTGCCAGCAGCACGATCACAGGCTCGGACACCGGGGAGCTGTTTTTT

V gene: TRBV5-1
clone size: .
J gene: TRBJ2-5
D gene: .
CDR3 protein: CASSLESVGASLRTQYF
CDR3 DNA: TGCGCCAGCAGCTTGGAGTCCGTGGGGGCATCCCTCAGGACCCAGTACTTC

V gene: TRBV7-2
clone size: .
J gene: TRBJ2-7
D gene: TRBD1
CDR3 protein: CASSGQGRDEQYF
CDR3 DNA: TGTGCCAGCAGCGGACAGGGTCGGGACGAGCAGTACTTC

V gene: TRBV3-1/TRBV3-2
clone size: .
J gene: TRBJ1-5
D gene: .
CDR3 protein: CASSRGNQPQHF
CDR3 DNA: TGTGCCAGCAGCCGAGGCAATCAGCCCCAGCATTTT

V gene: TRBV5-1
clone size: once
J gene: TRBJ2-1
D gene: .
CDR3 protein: CASSLARWSNEQFF
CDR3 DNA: TGCGCCAGCAGCTTGGCCAGATGGAGCAATGAGCAGTTCTTC

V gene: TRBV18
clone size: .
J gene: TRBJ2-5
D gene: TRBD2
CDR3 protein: CASSPAGGETQYF
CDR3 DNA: TGTGCCAGCTCACCGGCGGGAGGGGAGACCCAGTACTTC

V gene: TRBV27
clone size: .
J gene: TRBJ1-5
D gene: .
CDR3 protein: CASGGVLGNQPQHF
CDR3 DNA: TGTGCCAGCGGAGGGGTTCTTGGCAATCAGCCCCAGCATTTT

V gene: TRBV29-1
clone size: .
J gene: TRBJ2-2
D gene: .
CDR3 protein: CSVADGELFF
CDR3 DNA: TGCAGCGTCGCGGACGGGGAGCTGTTTTTT

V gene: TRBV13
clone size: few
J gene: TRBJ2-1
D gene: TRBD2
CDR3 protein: CASSTRPGLAVDYEQFF
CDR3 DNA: TGTGCCAGCAGCACCCGACCGGGACTAGCGGTAGACTATGAGCAGTTCTTC

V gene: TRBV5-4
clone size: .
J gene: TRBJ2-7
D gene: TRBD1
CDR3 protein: CASSLGTGGPYEQYF
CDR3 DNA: TGTGCCAGCAGCCTTGGGACAGGGGGCCCCTACGAGCAGTACTTC

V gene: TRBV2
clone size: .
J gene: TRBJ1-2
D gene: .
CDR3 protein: CASSVTLLNYGYTF
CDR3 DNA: TGTGCCAGCAGTGTCACCCTACTGAACTATGGCTACACCTTC

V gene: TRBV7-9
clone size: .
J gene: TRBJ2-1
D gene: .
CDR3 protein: CASSPRLSSYNEQFF
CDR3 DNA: TGTGCCAGCAGCCCCAGACTAAGCTCCTACAATGAGCAGTTCTTC

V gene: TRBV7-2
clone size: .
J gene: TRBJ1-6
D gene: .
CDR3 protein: CASSLSPAGNSPLHF
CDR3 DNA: TGTGCCAGCAGCTTATCTCCGGCCGGGAATTCACCCCTCCACTTT

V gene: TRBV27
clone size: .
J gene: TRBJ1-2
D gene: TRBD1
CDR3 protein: CASSLGQGANYGYTF
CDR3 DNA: TGTGCCAGCAGTCTAGGACAGGGGGCTAACTATGGCTACACCTTC

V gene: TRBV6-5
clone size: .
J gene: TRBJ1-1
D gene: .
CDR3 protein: CASSYWSGENTEAFF
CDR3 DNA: TGTGCCAGCAGTTACTGGTCCGGGGAGAACACTGAAGCTTTCTTT

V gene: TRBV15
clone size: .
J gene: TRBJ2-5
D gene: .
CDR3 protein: CATSSPRETQYF
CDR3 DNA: TGTGCCACCAGCAGTCCCAGGGAGACCCAGTACTTC

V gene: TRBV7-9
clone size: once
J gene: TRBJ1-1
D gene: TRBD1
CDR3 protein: CASRPTPGQGDTEAFF
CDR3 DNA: TGTGCCAGCAGGCCTACTCCTGGACAGGGGGACACTGAAGCTTTCTTT

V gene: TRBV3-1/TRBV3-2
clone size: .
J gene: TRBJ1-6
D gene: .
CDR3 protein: CASSVERFNSPLHF
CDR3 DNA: TGTGCCAGCAGCGTCGAGCGGTTTAATTCACCCCTCCACTTT

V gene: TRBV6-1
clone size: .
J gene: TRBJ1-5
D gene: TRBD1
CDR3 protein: CASSDLDRGLQPQHF
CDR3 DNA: TGTGCCAGCAGTGACCTGGACAGGGGACTTCAGCCCCAGCATTTT

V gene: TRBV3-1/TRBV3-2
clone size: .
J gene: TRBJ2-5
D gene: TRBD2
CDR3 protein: CASSQEELAGITETQYF
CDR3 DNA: TGTGCCAGCAGCCAAGAGGAACTAGCGGGGATTACGGAGACCCAGTACTTC

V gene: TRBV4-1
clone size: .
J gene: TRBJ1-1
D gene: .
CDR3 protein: CASSQGFHREGKNTEAFF
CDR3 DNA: TGCGCCAGCAGCCAAGGCTTCCACAGGGAAGGGAAGAACACTGAAGCTTTCTTT

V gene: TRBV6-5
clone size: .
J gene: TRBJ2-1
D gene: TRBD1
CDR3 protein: CASRWTGVDNEQFF
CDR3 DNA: TGTGCCAGCAGGTGGACAGGCGTGGACAATGAGCAGTTCTTC

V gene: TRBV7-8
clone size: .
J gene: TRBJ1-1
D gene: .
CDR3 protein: CASSPYTSHTEAFF
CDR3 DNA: TGTGCCAGCAGCCCCTACACTAGTCACACTGAAGCTTTCTTT

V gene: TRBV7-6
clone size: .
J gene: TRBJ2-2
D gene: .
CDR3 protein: CASSLGRRASGELFF
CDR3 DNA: TGTGCCAGCAGCTTAGGGCGGAGAGCGTCCGGGGAGCTGTTTTTT

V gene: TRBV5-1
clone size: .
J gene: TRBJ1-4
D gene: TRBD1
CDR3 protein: CASSLTGGSEKLFF
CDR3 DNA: TGCGCCAGCAGCCTGACAGGGGGCAGTGAAAAACTGTTTTTT

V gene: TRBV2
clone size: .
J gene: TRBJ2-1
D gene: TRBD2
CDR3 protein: CASSEPSGGAVEQFF
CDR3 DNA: TGTGCCAGCAGTGAGCCTAGCGGGGGGGCGGTAGAGCAGTTCTTC

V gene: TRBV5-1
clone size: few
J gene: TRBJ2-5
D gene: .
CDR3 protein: CASSPSGDSKGETQYF
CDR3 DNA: TGCGCCAGCAGCCCCTCCGGGGACTCTAAGGGGGAGACCCAGTACTTC

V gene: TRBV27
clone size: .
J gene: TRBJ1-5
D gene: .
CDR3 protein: CASSLSGDNQPQHF
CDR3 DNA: TGTGCCAGCAGTTTATCAGGGGACAATCAGCCCCAGCATTTT

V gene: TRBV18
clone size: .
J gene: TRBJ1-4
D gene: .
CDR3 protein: CASSLSTGTTNEKLFF
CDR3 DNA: TGTGCCAGCTCACTTTCCACAGGGACAACTAATGAAAAACTGTTTTTT

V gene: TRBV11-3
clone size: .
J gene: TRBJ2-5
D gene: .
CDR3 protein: CASSFQGMDGETQYF
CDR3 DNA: TGTGCCAGCAGCTTCCAGGGGATGGATGGAGAGACCCAGTACTTC

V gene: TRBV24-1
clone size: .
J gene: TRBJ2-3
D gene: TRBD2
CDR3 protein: CATSESGLAASTDTQYF
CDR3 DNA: TGTGCCACCAGTGAATCGGGACTAGCGGCAAGCACAGATACGCAGTATTTT

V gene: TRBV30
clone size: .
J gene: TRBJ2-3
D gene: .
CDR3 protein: CAWSLGGGPDTQYF
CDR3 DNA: TGTGCCTGGAGTCTGGGAGGGGGGCCTGATACGCAGTATTTT

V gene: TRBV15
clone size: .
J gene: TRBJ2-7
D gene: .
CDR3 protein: CATSREGGAYEQYF
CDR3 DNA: TGTGCCACCAGCAGAGAAGGCGGGGCGTACGAGCAGTACTTC

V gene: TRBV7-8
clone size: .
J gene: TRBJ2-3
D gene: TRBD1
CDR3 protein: CASSSNTGQGTDTQYF
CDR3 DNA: TGTGCCAGCAGCTCCAACACGGGACAGGGCACAGATACGCAGTATTTT

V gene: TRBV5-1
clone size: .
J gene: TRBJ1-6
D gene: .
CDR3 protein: CASSAEDYLGSPLHF
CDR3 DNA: TGCGCCAGCAGCGCAGAGGACTACCTGGGATCACCCCTCCACTTT

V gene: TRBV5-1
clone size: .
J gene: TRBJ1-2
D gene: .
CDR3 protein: CASSLAGYGYTF
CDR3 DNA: TGCGCCAGCAGCTTGGCAGGCTATGGCTACACCTTC

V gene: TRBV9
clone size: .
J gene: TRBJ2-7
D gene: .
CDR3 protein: CARQTGWGRHEYF
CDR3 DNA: TGTGCCCGACAGACAGGCTGGGGTCGGCACGAGTACTTC

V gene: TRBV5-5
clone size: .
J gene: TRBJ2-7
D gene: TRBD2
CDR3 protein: CASSWTSGDYEQYF
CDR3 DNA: TGTGCCAGCAGCTGGACTAGCGGGGACTACGAGCAGTACTTC

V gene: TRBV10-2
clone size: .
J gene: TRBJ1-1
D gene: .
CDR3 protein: CASIVDTEAFF
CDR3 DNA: TGCGCCAGCATCGTAGACACTGAAGCTTTCTTT

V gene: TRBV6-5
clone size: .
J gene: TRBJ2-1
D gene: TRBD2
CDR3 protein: CASSPSGGAWGEQFF
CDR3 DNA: TGTGCCAGCAGTCCAAGCGGGGGGGCCTGGGGTGAGCAGTTCTTC

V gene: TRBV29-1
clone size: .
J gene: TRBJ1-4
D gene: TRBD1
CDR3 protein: CSVATYRGGEKLFF
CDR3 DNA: TGCAGCGTAGCGACCTACAGGGGCGGTGAAAAACTGTTTTTT

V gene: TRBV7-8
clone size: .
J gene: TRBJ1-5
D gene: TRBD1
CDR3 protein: CASSFLPGQGAYQPQHF
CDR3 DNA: TGTGCCAGCAGCTTTTTACCGGGACAGGGAGCTTATCAGCCCCAGCATTTT

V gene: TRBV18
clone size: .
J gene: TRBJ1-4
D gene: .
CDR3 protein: CASSTREKLFF
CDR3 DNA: TGTGCCAGCTCCACGAGGGAAAAACTGTTTTTT

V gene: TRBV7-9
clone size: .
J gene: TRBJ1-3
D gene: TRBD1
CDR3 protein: CASSTTIKGARGNTIYF
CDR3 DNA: TGTGCCAGCAGCACTACGATCAAGGGGGCTAGAGGAAACACCATATATTTT

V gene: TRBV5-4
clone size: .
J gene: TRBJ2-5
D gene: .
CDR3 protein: CASSPSMGERETQYF
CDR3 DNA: TGTGCCAGCAGCCCGAGTATGGGCGAACGGGAGACCCAGTACTTC

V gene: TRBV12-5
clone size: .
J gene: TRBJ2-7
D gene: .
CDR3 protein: CASGLAGLGQYF
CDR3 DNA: TGTGCTAGTGGTTTGGCGGGACTCGGGCAGTACTTC

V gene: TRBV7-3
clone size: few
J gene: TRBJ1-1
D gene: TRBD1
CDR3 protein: CASSPEGATEAFF
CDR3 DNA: TGTGCCAGCAGCCCAGAGGGGGCCACTGAAGCTTTCTTT

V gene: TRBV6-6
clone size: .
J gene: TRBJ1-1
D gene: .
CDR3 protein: CASSRNRATEAFF
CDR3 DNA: TGTGCCAGCAGTCGCAACAGGGCCACTGAAGCTTTCTTT

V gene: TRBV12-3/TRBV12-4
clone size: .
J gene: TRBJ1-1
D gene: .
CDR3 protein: CASSLEQEAFF
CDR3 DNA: TGTGCCAGCAGTTTGGAGCAGGAAGCTTTCTTT